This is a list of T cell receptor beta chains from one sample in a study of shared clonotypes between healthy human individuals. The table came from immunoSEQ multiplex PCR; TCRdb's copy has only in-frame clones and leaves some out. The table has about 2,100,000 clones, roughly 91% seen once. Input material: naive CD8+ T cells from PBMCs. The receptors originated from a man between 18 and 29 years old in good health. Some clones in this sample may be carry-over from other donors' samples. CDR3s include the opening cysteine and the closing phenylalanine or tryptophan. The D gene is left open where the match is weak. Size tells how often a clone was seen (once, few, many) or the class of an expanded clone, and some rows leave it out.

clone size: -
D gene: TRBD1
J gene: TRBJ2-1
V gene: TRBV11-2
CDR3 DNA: TGTGCCAGCAGCCCGAGGGACAGGCCTGAGCAGTTCTTC
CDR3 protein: CASSPRDRPEQFF

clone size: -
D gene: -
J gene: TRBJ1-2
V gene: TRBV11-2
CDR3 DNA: TGTGCCAGCAGCTTCGCGGCGGCCGATAACTATGGCTACACCTTC
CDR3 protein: CASSFAAADNYGYTF

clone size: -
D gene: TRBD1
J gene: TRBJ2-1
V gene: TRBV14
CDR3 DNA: TGTGCCAGCAGCCAAGAGTATAGGACAGGGTTCCTATTGAAAAACAACATTGAGCAGTTCTTC
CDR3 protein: CASSQEYRTGFLLKNNIEQFF

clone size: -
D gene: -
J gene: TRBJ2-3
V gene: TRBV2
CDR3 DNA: TGTGCCAGCAGGCCGGGATACGACACAGATACGCAGTATTTT
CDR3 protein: CASRPGYDTDTQYF

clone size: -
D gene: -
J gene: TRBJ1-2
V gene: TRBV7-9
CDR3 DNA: TGTGCCAGCAGCCCCGTATTCGTTACGGGCCCTAACTATGGCTACACCTTC
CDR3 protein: CASSPVFVTGPNYGYTF

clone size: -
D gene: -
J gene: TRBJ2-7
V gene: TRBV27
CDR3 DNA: TGTGCCAGCAGTTTATCAGTTAGTAGGGTTGGCGAGCAGTACTTC
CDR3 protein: CASSLSVSRVGEQYF

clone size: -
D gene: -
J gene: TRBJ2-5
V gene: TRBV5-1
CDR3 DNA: TGCGCCAGCAGTTTTCAAGAGACCCAGTACTTC
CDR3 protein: CASSFQETQYF

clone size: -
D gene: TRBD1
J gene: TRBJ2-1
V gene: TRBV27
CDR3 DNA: TGTGCCAGCTGCCTCCTTTCGGACAGGTCCGCGAATGAGCAGTTCTTC
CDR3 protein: CASCLLSDRSANEQFF

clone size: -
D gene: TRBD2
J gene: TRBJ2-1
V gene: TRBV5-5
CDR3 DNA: TGTGCCAGCAGCACCGGGACTAGCGGGTCGAGCTCCTACAATGAGCAGTTCTTC
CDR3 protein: CASSTGTSGSSSYNEQFF

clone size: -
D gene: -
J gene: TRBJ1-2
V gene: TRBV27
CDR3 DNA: TGTGCCAGCAGCAGAGGAGGGTCCGCTAACTATGGCTACACCTTC
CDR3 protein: CASSRGGSANYGYTF

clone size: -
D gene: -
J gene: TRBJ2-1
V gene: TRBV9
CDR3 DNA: TGTGCCAGCAGCGTAGCTACTGGCAGCTACAATGAGCAGTTCTTC
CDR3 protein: CASSVATGSYNEQFF

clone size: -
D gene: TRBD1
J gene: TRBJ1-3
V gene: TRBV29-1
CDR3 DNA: TGCAGCGTTGATGTGACAGGGTCGGGAAACGCCATATATTTT
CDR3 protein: CSVDVTGSGNAIYF

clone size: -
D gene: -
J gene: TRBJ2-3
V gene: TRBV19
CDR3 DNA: TGTGCCAGTAGTCCCCCGACAGCCAAAGATACGCAGTATTTT
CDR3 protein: CASSPPTAKDTQYF

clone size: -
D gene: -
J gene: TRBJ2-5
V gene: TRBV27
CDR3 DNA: TGTGCCAGCAGTTCCCCAGATCAGGAGACCCAGTACTTC
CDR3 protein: CASSSPDQETQYF

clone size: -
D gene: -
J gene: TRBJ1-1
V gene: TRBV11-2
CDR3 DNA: TGTGCCAGCCTACCATTGGAAGGGGAGGACACTGAAGCTTTCTTT
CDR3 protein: CASLPLEGEDTEAFF

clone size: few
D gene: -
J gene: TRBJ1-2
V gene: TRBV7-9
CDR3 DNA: TGTGCCAGCAGCTTAGCAGGGCCTCGCCATGGCTACACCTTC
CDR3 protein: CASSLAGPRHGYTF

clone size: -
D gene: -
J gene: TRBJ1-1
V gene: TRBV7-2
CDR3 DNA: TGTGCCAGCGGAGACAGCATGAACACTGAAGCTTTCTTT
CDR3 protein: CASGDSMNTEAFF

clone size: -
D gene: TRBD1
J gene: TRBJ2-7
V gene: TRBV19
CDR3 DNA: TGTGCCAGTAGTATCACAGGGGGCGGATACGAGCAGTACTTC
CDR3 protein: CASSITGGGYEQYF

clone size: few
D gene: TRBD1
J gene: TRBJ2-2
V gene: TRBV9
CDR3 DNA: TGTGCCAGCAGCGTCAAGAGGGACAGGGAGAACACCGGGGAGCTGTTTTTT
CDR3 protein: CASSVKRDRENTGELFF

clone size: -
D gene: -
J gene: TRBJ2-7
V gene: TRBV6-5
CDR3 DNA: TGTGCCAGCAGTCCCCGGCAGGGCCACTACGAGCAGTACTTC
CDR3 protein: CASSPRQGHYEQYF

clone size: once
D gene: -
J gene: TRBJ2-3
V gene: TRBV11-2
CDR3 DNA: TGTGCCAGCAGCCCCACCCCCAGGGTAGATACGCAGTATTTT
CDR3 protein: CASSPTPRVDTQYF

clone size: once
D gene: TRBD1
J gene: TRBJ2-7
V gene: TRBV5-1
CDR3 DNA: TGCGCCAGCAGCTTCGACAGGGGAGGAGACGAGCAGTACTTC
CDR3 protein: CASSFDRGGDEQYF

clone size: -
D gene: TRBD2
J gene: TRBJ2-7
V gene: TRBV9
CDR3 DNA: TGTGCCAGCAGCGTAGCCAGCGGGAGGTCCTACGAGCAGTACTTC
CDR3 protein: CASSVASGRSYEQYF

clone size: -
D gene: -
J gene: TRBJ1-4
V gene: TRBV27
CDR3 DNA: TGTGCCAGCAGTTACAGGGCGCCTAATGAAAAACTGTTTTTT
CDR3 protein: CASSYRAPNEKLFF

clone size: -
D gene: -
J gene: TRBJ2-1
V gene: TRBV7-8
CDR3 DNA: TGTGCCAGCAGCTATCTCCGTGGGGAGCAGTTCTTC
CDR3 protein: CASSYLRGEQFF

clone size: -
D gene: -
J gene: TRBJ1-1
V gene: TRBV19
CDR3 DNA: TGTGCCAGTAGTATGGGACGCCACACTGAAGCTTTCTTT
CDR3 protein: CASSMGRHTEAFF

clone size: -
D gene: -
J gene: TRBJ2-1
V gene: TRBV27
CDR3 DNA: TGTGCCAGCAGTGCCCGTAACGTCAGGGGTTTCGATGAGCAGTTCTTC
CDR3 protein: CASSARNVRGFDEQFF

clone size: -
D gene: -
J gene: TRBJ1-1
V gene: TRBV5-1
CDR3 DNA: TGCGCCAGCAGCTCAAGTGGACGTGAGGACACTGAAGCTTTCTTT
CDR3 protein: CASSSSGREDTEAFF

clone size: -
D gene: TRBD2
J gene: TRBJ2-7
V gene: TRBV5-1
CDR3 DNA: TGCGCCAGCAGCCCGGTAGCGGGAAGCTCCTACGAGCAGTACTTC
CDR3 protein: CASSPVAGSSYEQYF

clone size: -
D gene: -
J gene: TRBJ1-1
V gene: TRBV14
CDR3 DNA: TGTGCCAGCAGCCAAGTTGACAGATTGAACACTGAAGCTTTCTTT
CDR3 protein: CASSQVDRLNTEAFF

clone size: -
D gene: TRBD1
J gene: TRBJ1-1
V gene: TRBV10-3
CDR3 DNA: TGTGCCATCAGTGAGGAGATACAGGGGGTCACTGAAGCTTTCTTT
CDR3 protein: CAISEEIQGVTEAFF

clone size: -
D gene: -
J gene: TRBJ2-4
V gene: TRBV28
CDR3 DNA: TGTGCCAGCAGTCCCATTCCGAGGGGGGCCAAAAACATTCAGTACTTC
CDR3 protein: CASSPIPRGAKNIQYF

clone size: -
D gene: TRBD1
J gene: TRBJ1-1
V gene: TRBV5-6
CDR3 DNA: TGTGCCAGCAGCCCCGGGACAGGGAACACTGAAGCTTTCTTT
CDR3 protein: CASSPGTGNTEAFF

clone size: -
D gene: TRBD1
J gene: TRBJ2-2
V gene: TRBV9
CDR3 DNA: TGTGCCAGCAGCGTAGCCGGGACAGCGAACACCGGGGAGCTGTTTTTT
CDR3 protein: CASSVAGTANTGELFF

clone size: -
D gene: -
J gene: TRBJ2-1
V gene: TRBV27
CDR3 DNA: TGTGCCAGCAGTTGGGACTCTACCTACAATGAGCAGTTCTTC
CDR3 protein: CASSWDSTYNEQFF

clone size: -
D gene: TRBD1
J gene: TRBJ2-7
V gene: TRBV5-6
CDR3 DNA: TGTGCCAGCAGCTTAGGACCCAGGGGGCACGAGCAGTACTTC
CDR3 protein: CASSLGPRGHEQYF

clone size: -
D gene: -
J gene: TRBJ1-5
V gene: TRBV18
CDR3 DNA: TGTGCCAGCAGGTCATCCTTGAATGCTAATCAGCCCCAGCATTTT
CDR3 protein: CASRSSLNANQPQHF

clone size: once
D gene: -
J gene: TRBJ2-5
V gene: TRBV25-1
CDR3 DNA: TGTGCCAGCAGTGACGGCCTAGCGGAGACCCAGTACTTC
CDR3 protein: CASSDGLAETQYF

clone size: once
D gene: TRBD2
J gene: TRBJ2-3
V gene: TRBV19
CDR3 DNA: TGTGCCAGTAGTATAGCGACTAGCGGTTACACAGATACGCAGTATTTT
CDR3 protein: CASSIATSGYTDTQYF

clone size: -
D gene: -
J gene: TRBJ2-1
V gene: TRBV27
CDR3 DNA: TGTGCCAGCAGCCCCGGTCTGATACCTTTCGATGAGCAGTTCTTC
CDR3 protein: CASSPGLIPFDEQFF

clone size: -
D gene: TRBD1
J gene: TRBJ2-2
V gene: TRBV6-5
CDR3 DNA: TGTGCCAGCAGTTACTCTAGGGGGCTTAACACCGGGGAGCTGTTTTTT
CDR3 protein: CASSYSRGLNTGELFF

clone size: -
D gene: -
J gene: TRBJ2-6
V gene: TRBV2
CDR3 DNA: TGTGCCAGGGAAGGACAGCGCTCTGGGGCCAACGTCCTGACTTTC
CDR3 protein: CAREGQRSGANVLTF

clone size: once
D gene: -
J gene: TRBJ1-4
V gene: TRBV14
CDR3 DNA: TGTGCCAGCAGCCAGGAGCAAGGGGGGAACGAAAAACTGTTTTTT
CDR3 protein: CASSQEQGGNEKLFF